Shown below are 7 T cell receptor beta chains from a single sample sequenced in a study of primary melanoma T cells and metastatic recurrence (dated by TCRdb to 2020 to 2021). The library came from the immunoSEQ multiplex PCR assay. What TCRdb holds here is the immuneACCESS table cut down to in-frame rearrangements. Part of the clones is not present; checked against another copy, under half of the missing clones reflect an unresolved V gene, and the others are unexplained. Counted in this sample were over 200 clones; 90% to 95% of them appeared once. The leading ten clones occupy 8% to 13% of the sample. Sequencing was done on a sample of melanoma tumor tissue. The source of these receptors is a human donor with melanoma.

The chain employs TRBV6-8 and TRBJ1-2; D may be TRBD1 (6 bases). This CDR3 has 15 residues. Germline V CDR1 and CDR2: MNHGY, SAAAGT. The V gene lost 5 bases and the J gene lost 5 bases, with 18 bases spanning the gap. Written as DNA, the CDR3 is TGTGCCAGCAGTCGTAGGACAGTGGACTATTATGGCTACACCTTC. Its translation is CASSRRTVDYYGYTF.

DNA of the CDR3: TGTGCCAGTAAGACAGGGGTAGTCGGGAATGAGCAGTTCTTC. Amino acid sequence: CASKTGVVGNEQFF. The chain is built from TRBV19 and TRBJ2-1; 8 positions agree with TRBD1. The germline V gene has CDR1 LNHDA and CDR2 SQIVND (reference sequence). With 7 bases clipped from V and 7 bases from J, the junction kept 9 bases outside the gene matches. CDR3 length: 14 residues.

The genes are TRBV19 and TRBJ2-3, with 7 bases matching TRBD2. J gave up 4 bases and V 3 bases, and 10 bases lay outside the gene matches. CDR1 is LNHDA and CDR2 is SQIVND in the germline V gene (reference sequence). CDR3 length equals 16 residues. CDR3 residues: CASSMFGGSIADTQYF. The CDR3 nucleotides read TGTGCCAGTAGTATGTTCGGCGGGAGTATAGCAGATACGCAGTATTTT.

This sequence joins TRBV14 and TRBJ1-1, with 8 positions matching TRBD1. The CDR3 spans 14 residues. From germline, CDR1 is SGHDN and CDR2 FVKESK. With V trimmed by 6 bases and J by 6 bases, 9 bases remained unmatched. In DNA, the CDR3 is TGTGCCAGCAGGAAACAGGGGGAGGGGGCTGAAGCTTTCTTT. Protein: CASRKQGEGAEAFF.

This chain uses TRBV25-1 with TRBJ2-1; D is unclear. The V gene lost 4 bases and the J gene lost 10 bases, with 11 bases spanning the gap. The germline CDR1 and CDR2 sequences are MGHDK and SYGVNS. The CDR3 runs 12 residues. DNA of the CDR3: TGTGCCAGCAGTGTAACCCGGTTCGAGCAGTTCTTC. It codes for CASSVTRFEQFF.

About this clone: A read error may produce the germline difference seen at one junction end. The V and J genes are TRBV25-1 and TRBJ2-5; 8 positions agree with TRBD1. CDR3 length equals 14 residues. The germline CDR1 and CDR2 sequences are MGHDK and SYGVNS. In DNA form, the CDR3 reads TGTGCCAGCAAACGGACAGGGAACCAAGAAACCCAGTACTTC. Residues: CASKRTGNQETQYF.

The chain carries TRBV6-8 and TRBJ2-2, with D maybe TRBD2 (7 bases). The V gene lost 6 bases and the J gene lost 2 bases, with 16 bases spanning the gap. The V gene's germline CDR1 is MNHGY and CDR2 SAAAGT. The CDR3 has 16 amino acids. The CDR3 bases are TGTGCCAGCAGACCCATGGGGGGGCCAAACACCGGGGAGCTGTTTTTT. It specifies CASRPMGGPNTGELFF.